This TCR beta chain came from a study of blood T cells in healthy people across ages. The CDR3 sequence is 14 residues long. Trimming took 6 bases from V and 2 from J; bases not matched to a gene: 7. Germline CDR1 and CDR2: DFQATT and SNEGSKA (reference sequence). Many counts were recorded for this clonotype. The authors ran a second PCR of roughly 6 to 12 cycles using a sample-barcoded 5' primer and a J-beta primer mix. MiXCR, applied by TCRdb to the 5' RACE reads, yields one record per CDR3 protein. The sample holds 800,000 to 950,000 distinct CDR3 sequences, almost 30% seen once. This sample was shared with a second study, whose subject was T cells of mothers and their children.

The rearrangement uses TRBV20-1 and TRBJ2-5, with TRBD2 identical over 9 bases. The sample taken for sequencing was blood. The TCR sequence derives from a woman between 40 and 55 years old in good health. The CDR3 spells CSATRGGPQETQYF. The DNA of the CDR3 is TGCAGTGCGACGCGGGGGGGCCCTCAAGAGACCCAGTACTTC.